One and the same sample provided the 15 T cell receptor beta chains below, sequenced in a study of blood T cell repertoires in COVID-19. TCRdb's copy holds only in-frame clones and misses some; the assay was immunoSEQ multiplex PCR. The sample carries 470,000 or so clones, 70% to 90% recorded once. Material for sequencing was peripheral blood. These receptors were collected from a human donor in a cohort sampled during active COVID-19.

J is TRBJ2-7 and V is TRBV4-1; 7 nucleotides align to TRBD1. CDR1 and CDR2 (germline): MGHRA, YSYEKL. This CDR3 spans 16 amino acids. Trimming took 1 base from V and 3 from J; bases not matched to a gene: 9. For the CDR3, the DNA is TGCGCCAGCAGCCAAGCGACAGGGCCAGCTTACTACGAGCAGTACTTC. Translating gives CASSQATGPAYYEQYF.

This clone was found once. The CDR3 here is CASSRGLAGVYGKNIQYF. In nucleotides, the CDR3 is TGTGCCAGCAGCCGGGGACTAGCGGGAGTGTATGGCAAAAACATTCAGTACTTC. This chain connects TRBV7-2 to TRBJ2-4; 14 nucleotides agree with TRBD2. Germline V gives CDR1 SGHTA, CDR2 FQGNSA. The length of the CDR3 is 18 residues. V gave up 5 bases and J gave up 3 bases; unmatched junction bases: 9.

The gene calls are TRBV18 and TRBJ2-1, with D perhaps TRBD2 (7 bases). The CDR3 consists of 15 residues. CDR1 and CDR2 from the germline V gene are KGHSH and LQKENI. Trimming took off 3 bases at V and 0 bases at J, with 9 bases between the two ends. CDR3 in DNA: TGTGCCAGCTCACCGGGGGGGGCCTCCTACAATGAGCAGTTCTTC. Its translation is CASSPGGASYNEQFF.

The chain employs TRBV30 and TRBJ1-3; perhaps TRBD1 as D (5 bases). Germline CDR1 is GTSNPN and CDR2 is SVGIG (reference sequence). The CDR3 extends over 15 amino acids. V dropped 0 bases and J dropped 0 bases, with 9 bases sitting between them. The CDR3 sequence is CAWSVGTNSGNTIYF. The CDR3 DNA reads TGTGCCTGGAGTGTGGGGACTAACTCTGGAAACACCATATATTTT.

The gene calls are TRBV28 and TRBJ2-7; TRBD1 might be the D (6 bases). Trimming took 6 bases from V and 5 from J, leaving 23 bases between them. CDR3 length: 16 residues. The germline V gene encodes CDR1 MDHEN and CDR2 SYDVKM. The chain's CDR3 is CASRGVGAGSFNEQYF. The CDR3 nucleotides read TGTGCCAGCAGGGGGGTGGGGGCGGGCTCCTTTAACGAGCAGTACTTC. Full variable domain (rest looked up from reference TRBV28 and TRBJ2-7): DVKVTQSSRYLVKRTGEKVFLECVQDMDHENMFWYRQDPGLGLRLIYFSYDVKMKEKGDIPEGYSVSREKKERFSLILESASTNQTSMYLCASRGVGAGSFNEQYFGPGTRLTVT.

This clone occurred a few times. V and J are TRBV6-5 and TRBJ2-6; 7 bases match TRBD1. V lost 6 bases, J lost 2 bases, and 1 base stayed unmatched. The length of the CDR3 is 14 residues. The germline gives CDR1 MNHEY, CDR2 SVGAGI. The CDR3 protein is CASRGGAGANVLTF. In nucleotides, the CDR3 is TGTGCCAGCAGAGGGGGCGCTGGGGCCAACGTCCTGACTTTC.

In this sample, this clone turned up a few times. The chain recombines TRBV7-9 with TRBJ2-7; TRBD1 agrees at 9 bases. The junction had 5 bases not matched to a gene; V was cut back by 1 base and J by 7 bases. The germline CDR1 and CDR2 sequences are SEHNR and FQNEAQ (reference sequence). This CDR3 is built from 14 residues. The chain's CDR3 is CASSLGGQGREQYF. The CDR3 nucleotides are TGTGCCAGCAGCTTAGGAGGACAGGGGAGGGAGCAGTACTTC.

The CDR3 protein is CASSRPTSGSSYEQYF. In DNA form, the CDR3 reads TGTGCCAGCAGCCGGCCGACTAGCGGGAGCTCCTACGAGCAGTACTTC. The chain has TRBV3-1 (or the pseudogene TRBV3-2) and TRBJ2-7; 12 bases map to TRBD2. This CDR3 is 16 amino acids long. With V trimmed by 4 bases and J by 0 bases, 4 bases remained unmatched. Germline V CDR1 and CDR2: LGHDT, YNNKEL (reference sequence).

The V and J genes are TRBV11-2 and TRBJ1-2; weak D call: TRBD1 (5 bases). The CDR3 length is 14 residues. Trimming took off 5 bases at V and 4 bases at J, with 14 bases between the two ends. Per the germline V gene, CDR1 is SGHAT and CDR2 is FQNNGV. For the CDR3, the DNA is TGTGCCAGCAGCCGTATTGGACAAGCCTATGGCTACACCTTC. It is translated as CASSRIGQAYGYTF.

The V call is TRBV28, the J call TRBJ2-2; the D is unclear. The germline V gene encodes CDR1 MDHEN and CDR2 SYDVKM. Trimming removed 5 bases from V and 7 bases from J, with 14 bases in between. CDR3 size: 14 residues. DNA for the CDR3: TGTGCCAGCAGTCAGTCCCGCGGATTCGGGGAGCTGTTTTTT. Translating it yields CASSQSRGFGELFF.

The rearrangement uses TRBV4-2 and TRBJ1-3; D remains unclear. This CDR3 contains 16 residues. Germline V gives CDR1 LGHNA, CDR2 YNFKEQ. Trimming removed 0 bases at V and 0 bases at J, with 9 bases between. Written as DNA, the CDR3 is TGTGCCAGCAGCCAAGAACGATCAGTCTCTGGAAACACCATATATTTT. This gives the protein CASSQERSVSGNTIYF.

This chain joins TRBV19 and TRBJ2-7, with 7 bases that match TRBD2. V lost 6 bases to trimming and J lost 1 base; unmatched junction nucleotides: 6. This CDR3 has 14 amino acids. The germline V gene has CDR1 LNHDA and CDR2 SQIVND (reference sequence). The CDR3 DNA reads TGTGCCAGTAGCCTCGGGAGGTTTTCCTACGAGCAGTACTTC. Translated, it gives CASSLGRFSYEQYF.

This chain joins TRBV20-1 and TRBJ2-1; unclear D gene. The CDR3 runs to 15 residues. Trimming stripped 3 bases from V and 0 bases from J, with 12 bases between. Germline V CDR1 and CDR2: DFQATT, SNEGSKA (reference sequence). CDR3 coding DNA: TGCAGTGCTAGTCCAGCGATTAGCTCCTACAATGAGCAGTTCTTC. Its translation: CSASPAISSYNEQFF.

The chain combines TRBV29-1 with TRBJ2-2; TRBD2 aligns across 11 bases. J gave up 5 bases and V 4 bases, and 3 bases lay outside the gene matches. CDR1 is SQVTM, CDR2 ANQGSEA, per germline. The CDR3 has 14 amino acids. This CDR3 reads CSVGLAGGTGELFF. Written as DNA, the CDR3 is TGCAGCGTTGGGCTAGCGGGAGGAACCGGGGAGCTGTTTTTT.

CDR3 residues: CASSQGGGLGNNEQFF. CDR3 bases: TGTGCCAGCAGCCAAGGAGGGGGACTAGGGAACAATGAGCAGTTCTTC. V and J are TRBV3-1 (or the pseudogene TRBV3-2) and TRBJ2-1; 8 bases line up with TRBD2. The CDR3 is 16 amino acids. The V and J ends lost 1 base and 5 bases, in that order; junction bases with no gene match: 7. In germline, CDR1 is LGHDT, CDR2 YNNKEL (reference sequence).